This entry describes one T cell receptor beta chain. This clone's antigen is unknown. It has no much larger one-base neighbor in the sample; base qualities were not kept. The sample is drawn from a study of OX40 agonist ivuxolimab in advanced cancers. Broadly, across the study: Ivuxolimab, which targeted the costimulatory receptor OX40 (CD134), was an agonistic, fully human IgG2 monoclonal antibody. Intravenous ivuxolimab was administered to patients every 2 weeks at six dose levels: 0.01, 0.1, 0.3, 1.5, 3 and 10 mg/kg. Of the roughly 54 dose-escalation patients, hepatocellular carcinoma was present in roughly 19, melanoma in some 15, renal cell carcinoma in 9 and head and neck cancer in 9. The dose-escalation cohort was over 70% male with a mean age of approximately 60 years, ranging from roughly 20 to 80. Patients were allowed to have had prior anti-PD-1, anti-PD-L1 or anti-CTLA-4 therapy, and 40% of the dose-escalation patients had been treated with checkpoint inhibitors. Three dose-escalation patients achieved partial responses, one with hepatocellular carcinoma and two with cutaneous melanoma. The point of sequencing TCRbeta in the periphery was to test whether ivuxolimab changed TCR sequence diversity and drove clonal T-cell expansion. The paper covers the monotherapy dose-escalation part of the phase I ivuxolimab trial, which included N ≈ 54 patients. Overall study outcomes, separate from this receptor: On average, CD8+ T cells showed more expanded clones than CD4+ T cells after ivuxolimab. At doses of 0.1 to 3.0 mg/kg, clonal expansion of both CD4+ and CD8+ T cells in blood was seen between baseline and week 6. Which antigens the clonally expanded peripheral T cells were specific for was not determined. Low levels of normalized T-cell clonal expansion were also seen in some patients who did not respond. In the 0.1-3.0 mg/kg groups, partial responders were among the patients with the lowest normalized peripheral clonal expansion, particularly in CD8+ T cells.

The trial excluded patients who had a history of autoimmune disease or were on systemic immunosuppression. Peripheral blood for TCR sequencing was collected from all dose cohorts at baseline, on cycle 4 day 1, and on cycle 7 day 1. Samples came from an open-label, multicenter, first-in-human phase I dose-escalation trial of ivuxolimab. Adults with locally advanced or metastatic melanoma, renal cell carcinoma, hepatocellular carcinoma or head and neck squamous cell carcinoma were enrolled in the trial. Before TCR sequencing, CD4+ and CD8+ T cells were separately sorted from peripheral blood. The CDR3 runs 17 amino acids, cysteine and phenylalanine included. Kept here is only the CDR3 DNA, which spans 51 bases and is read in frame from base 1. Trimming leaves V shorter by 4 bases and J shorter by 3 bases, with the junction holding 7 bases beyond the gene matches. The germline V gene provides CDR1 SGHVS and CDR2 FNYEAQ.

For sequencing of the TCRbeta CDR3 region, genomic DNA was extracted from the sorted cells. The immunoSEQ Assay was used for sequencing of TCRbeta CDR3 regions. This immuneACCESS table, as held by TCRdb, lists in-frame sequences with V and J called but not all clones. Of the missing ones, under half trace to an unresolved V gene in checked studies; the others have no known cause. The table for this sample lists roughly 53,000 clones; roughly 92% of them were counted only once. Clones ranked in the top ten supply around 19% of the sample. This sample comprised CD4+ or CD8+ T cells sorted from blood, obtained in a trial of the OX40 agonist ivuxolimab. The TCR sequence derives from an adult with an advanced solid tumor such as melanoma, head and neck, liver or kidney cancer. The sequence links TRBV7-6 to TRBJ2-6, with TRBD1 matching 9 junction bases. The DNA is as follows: TGTGCCAGCAGCTCGCATAGGACAGGGGTTGGGGCCAACGTCCTGACTTTC. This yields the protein CASSSHRTGVGANVLTF.